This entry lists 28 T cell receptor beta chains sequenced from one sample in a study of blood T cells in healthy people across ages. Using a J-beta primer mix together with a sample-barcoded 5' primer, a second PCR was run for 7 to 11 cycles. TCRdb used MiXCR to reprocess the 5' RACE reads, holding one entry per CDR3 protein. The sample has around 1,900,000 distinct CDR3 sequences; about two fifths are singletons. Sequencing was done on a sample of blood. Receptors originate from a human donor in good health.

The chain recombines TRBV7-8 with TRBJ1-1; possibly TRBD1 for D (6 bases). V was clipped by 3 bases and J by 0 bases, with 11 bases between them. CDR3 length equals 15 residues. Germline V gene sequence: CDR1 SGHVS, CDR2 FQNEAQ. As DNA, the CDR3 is TGTGCCAGCAGCTTTGAGGGGGTGGTGAACACTGAAGCTTTCTTT. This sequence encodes CASSFEGVVNTEAFF.

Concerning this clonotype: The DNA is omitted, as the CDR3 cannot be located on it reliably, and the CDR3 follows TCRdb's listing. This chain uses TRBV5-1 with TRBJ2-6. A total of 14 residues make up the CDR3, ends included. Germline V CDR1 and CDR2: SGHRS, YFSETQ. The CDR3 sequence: CASSWAAGANVRTF.

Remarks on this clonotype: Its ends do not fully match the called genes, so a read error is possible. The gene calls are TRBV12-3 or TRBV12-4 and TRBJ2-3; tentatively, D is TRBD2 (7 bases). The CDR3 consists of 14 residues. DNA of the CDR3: TGTGCCAGCGGTTTAGGGGGGGCCGCAGATACGCAGTATTTT. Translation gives CASGLGGAADTQYF.

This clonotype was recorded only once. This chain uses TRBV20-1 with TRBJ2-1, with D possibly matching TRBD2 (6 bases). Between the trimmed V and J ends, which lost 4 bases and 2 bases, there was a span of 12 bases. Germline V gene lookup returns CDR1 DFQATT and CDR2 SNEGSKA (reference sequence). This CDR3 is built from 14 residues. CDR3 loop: CSATGETTYNEQFF. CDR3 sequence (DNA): TGCAGTGCTACGGGAGAAACCACCTACAATGAGCAGTTCTTC.

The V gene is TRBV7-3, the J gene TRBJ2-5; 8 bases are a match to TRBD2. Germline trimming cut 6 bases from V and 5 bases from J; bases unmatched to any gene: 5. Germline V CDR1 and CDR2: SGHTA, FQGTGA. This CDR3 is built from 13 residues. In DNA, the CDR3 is TGTGCCAGCAGTTTGACTAGCGCCGAGACCCAGTACTTC. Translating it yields CASSLTSAETQYF.

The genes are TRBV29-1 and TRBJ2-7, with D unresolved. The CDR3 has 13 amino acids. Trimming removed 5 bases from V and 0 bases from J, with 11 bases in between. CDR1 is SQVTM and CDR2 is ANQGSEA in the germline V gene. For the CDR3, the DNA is TGCAGCGTTCGGTGGCCGAGCTCCTACGAGCAGTACTTC. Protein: CSVRWPSSYEQYF.

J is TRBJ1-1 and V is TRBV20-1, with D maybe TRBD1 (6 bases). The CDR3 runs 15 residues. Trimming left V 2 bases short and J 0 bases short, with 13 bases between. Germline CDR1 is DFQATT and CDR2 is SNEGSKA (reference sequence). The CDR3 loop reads CSARSWDTVNTEAFF. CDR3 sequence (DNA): TGCAGTGCTAGAAGTTGGGACACTGTGAACACTGAAGCTTTCTTT.

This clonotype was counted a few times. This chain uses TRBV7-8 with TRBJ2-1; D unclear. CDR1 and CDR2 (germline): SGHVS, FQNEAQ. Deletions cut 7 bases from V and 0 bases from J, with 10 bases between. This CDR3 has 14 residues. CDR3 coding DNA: TGTGCCAGCAAGGGCAGGAGCTCCTACAATGAGCAGTTCTTC. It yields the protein CASKGRSSYNEQFF. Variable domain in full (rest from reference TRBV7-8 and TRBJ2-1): GAGVSQSPRYKVAKRGQDVALRCDPISGHVSLFWYQQALGQGPEFLTYFQNEAQLDKSGLPSDRFFAERPEGSVSTLKIQRTQQEDSAVYLCASKGRSSYNEQFFGPGTRLTVL.

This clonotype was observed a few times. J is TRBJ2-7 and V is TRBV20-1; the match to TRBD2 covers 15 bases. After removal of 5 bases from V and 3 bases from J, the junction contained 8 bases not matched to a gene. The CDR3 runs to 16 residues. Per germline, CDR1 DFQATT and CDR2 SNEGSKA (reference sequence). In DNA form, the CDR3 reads TGCAGTGCTCTAGGCGGGACTAGCGGGGGGCACTACGAGCAGTACTTC. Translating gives CSALGGTSGGHYEQYF.

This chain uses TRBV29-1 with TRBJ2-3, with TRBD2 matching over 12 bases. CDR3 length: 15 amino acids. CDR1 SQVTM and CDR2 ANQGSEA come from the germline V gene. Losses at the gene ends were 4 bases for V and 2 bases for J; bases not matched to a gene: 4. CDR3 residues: CSVVASGGVTDTQYF. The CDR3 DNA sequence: TGCAGCGTTGTCGCTAGCGGGGGGGTCACAGATACGCAGTATTTT.

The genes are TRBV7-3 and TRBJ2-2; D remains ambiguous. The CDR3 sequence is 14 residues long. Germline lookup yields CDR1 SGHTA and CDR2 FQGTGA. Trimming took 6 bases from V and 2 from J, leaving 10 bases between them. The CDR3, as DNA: TGTGCCAGCAGACAAATGGGCAACACCGGGGAGCTGTTTTTT. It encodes CASRQMGNTGELFF. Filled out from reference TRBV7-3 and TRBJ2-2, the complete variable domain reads GAGVSQTPSNKVTEKGKYVELRCDPISGHTALYWYRQSLGQGPEFLIYFQGTGAADDSGLPNDRFFAVRPEGSVSTLKIQRTERGDSAVYLCASRQMGNTGELFFGEGSRLTVL.

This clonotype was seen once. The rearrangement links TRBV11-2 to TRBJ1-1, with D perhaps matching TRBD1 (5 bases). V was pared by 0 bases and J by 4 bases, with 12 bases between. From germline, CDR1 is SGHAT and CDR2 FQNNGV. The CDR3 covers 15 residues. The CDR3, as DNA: TGTGCCAGCAGCTTAGACGCCAGGGTGAGCACTGAAGCTTTCTTT. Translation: CASSLDARVSTEAFF.

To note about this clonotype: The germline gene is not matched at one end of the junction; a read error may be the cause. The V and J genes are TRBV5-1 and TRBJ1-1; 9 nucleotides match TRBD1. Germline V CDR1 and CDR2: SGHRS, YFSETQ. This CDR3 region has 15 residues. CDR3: CASSLEGQGMAEAFF. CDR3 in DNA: TGCGCCAGTAGCTTGGAGGGACAGGGAATGGCTGAAGCTTTCTTT.

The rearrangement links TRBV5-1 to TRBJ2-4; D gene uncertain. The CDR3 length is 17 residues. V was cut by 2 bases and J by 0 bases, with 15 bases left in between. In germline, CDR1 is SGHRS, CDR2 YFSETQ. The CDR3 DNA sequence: TGCGCCAGCAGCTTAAGAAAGTGGCAGCTAGCCAAAAACATTCAGTACTTC. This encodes CASSLRKWQLAKNIQYF. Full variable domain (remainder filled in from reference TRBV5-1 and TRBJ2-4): KAGVTQTPRYLIKTRGQQVTLSCSPISGHRSVSWYQQTPGQGLQFLFEYFSETQRNKGNFPGRFSGRQFSNSRSEMNVSTLELGDSALYLCASSLRKWQLAKNIQYFGAGTRLSVL.

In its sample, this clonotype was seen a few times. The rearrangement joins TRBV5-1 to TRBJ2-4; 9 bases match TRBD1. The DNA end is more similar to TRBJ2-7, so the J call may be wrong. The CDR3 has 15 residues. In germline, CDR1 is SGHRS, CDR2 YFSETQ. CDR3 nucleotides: TGCGCCAGCAGCTTAGGCTGGACAGGGGAATACGAGCAGTACTTC. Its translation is CASSLGWTGEYEQYF.

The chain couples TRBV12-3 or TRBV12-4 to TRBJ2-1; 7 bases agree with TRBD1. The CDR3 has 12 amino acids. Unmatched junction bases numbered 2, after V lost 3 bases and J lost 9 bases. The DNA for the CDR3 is TGTGCCAGCAGTTTCGACAGGGTTGAGCAGTTCTTC. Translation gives CASSFDRVEQFF.

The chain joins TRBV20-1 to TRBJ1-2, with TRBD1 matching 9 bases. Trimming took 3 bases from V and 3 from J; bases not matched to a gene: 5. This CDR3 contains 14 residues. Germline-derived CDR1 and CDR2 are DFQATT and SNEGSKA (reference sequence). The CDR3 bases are TGCAGTGCTAGGGACAGGGGTTTTGACTATGGCTACACCTTC. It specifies CSARDRGFDYGYTF.

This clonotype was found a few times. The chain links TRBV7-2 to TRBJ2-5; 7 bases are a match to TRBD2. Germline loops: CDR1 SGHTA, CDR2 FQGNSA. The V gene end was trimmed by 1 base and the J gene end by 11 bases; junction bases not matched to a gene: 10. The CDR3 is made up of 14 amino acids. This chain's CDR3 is CASSLGDPRREQYF. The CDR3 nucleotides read TGTGCCAGCAGCTTAGGGGACCCACGGCGGGAGCAGTACTTC.

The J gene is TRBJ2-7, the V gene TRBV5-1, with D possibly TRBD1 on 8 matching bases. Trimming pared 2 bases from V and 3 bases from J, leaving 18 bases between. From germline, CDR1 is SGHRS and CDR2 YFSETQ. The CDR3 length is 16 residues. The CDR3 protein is CASSFQPTGEGYEQYF. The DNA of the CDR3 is TGCGCCAGCAGCTTCCAGCCGACAGGGGAGGGCTACGAGCAGTACTTC.

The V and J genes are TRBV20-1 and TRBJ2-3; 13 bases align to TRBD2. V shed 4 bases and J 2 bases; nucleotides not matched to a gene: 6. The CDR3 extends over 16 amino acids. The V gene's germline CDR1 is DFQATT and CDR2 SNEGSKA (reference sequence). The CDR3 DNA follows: TGCAGTGCTATACGGACTAGCGGGGGCCTCACAGATACGCAGTATTTT. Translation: CSAIRTSGGLTDTQYF.

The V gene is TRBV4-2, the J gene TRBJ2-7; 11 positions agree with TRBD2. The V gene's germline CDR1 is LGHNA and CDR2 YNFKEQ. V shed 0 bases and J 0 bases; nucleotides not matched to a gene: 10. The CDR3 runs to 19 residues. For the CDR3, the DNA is TGTGCCAGCAGCCAAGATCATGGACTAGCGGGTACAAGCTCCTACGAGCAGTACTTC. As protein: CASSQDHGLAGTSSYEQYF.

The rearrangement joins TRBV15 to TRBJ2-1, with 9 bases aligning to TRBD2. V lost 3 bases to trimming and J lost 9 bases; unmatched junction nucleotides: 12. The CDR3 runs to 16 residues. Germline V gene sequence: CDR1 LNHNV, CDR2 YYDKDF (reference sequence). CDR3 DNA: TGTGCCACCAGCAGTCTACGAGGGCGGGGGGGTCCTGAGCAGTTCTTC. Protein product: CATSSLRGRGGPEQFF.

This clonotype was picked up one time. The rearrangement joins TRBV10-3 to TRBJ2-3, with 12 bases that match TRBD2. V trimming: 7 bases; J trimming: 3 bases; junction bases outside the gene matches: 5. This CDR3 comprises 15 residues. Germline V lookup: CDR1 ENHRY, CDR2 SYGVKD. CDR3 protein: CAITRLAGETDTQYF. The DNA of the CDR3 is TGTGCCATCACAAGACTAGCGGGGGAGACAGATACGCAGTATTTT.

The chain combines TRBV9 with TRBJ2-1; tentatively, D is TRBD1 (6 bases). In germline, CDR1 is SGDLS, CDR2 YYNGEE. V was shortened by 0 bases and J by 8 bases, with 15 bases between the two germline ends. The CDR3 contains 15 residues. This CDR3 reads CASSVAPKQGHEQFF. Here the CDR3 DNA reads TGTGCCAGCAGCGTAGCTCCCAAACAGGGCCATGAGCAGTTCTTC.

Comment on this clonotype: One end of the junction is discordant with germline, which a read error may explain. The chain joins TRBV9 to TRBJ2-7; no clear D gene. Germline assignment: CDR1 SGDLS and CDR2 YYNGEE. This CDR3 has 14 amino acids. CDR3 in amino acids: CASSVGVNSYGQYF. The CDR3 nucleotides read TGTGCCAGCAGCGTAGGTGTGAATTCCTACGGGCAGTACTTC.

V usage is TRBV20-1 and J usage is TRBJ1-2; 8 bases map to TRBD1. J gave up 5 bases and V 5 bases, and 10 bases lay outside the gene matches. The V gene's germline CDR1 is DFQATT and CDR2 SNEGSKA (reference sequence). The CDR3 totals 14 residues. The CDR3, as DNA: TGCAGTGCTCCCATACCTGACAGGGGTTATGGCTACACCTTC. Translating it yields CSAPIPDRGYGYTF.

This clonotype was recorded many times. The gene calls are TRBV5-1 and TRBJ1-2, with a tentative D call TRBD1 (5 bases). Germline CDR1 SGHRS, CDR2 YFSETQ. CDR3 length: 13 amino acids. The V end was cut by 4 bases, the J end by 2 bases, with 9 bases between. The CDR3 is CASSNQGNYGYTF. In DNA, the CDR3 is TGCGCCAGCAGCAACCAGGGAAACTATGGCTACACCTTC.

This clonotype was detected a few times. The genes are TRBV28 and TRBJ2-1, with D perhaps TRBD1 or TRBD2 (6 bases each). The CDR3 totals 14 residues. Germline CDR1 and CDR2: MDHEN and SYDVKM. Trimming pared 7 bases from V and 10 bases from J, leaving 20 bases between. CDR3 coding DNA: TGTGCCAGCACCCCTTCATTACCGGGGGCCGAGCAGTTCTTC. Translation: CASTPSLPGAEQFF.